Here is one T cell receptor (beta chain) with its context. Its antigen is still unknown. Using immunoSEQ multiplex PCR, the repertoire was profiled, and TCRdb retains in-frame clones only, with some absent. Altogether approximately 90,000 clones are present, approximately 80% being singletons, with the ten largest covering roughly 25%. This CDR3 spans 12 amino acids. Trimming shortened V by 4 bases and J by 6 bases, and 7 bases separated the two germline ends. CDR1 SGHTA and CDR2 FQGNSA come from the germline V gene. This entry belongs to a study of cytotoxic CD8 clonotypes in ibrutinib-treated CLL. Turning to the study itself: Averaging across samples gave about 230,000 productive templates and roughly 88,000 productive rearrangements. Points from the study as a whole: Baseline clonality, higher than in age-matched healthy donors, tracked circulating CD8+ T-cell counts.

The chain carries TRBV7-2 and TRBJ2-1; D is ambiguous. Here the sequenced sample was PBMCs, taken after 24 months of ibrutinib treatment. This clonotype was sampled from a human donor with chronic lymphocytic leukemia. The CDR3 DNA reads as TGTGCCAGCAGCTCGGGTGGCAATGAGCAGTTCTTC. Protein product: CASSSGGNEQFF.